This record looks at one TCR beta chain sequence and its context. Its antigen remains unknown. Assay used: immunoSEQ multiplex PCR; TCRdb lists only in-frame clones, some missing. The repertoire includes around 120,000 clones, roughly 90% of them detected once, and 2.5% to 3% sits in the top ten. V shed 1 base and J shed 8 bases, with 9 bases lying between them. Germline V lookup: CDR1 MNHEY, CDR2 SMNVEV (reference sequence). The length of the CDR3 is 14 residues. This sample stems from a study of T cell responses to AZD1222 COVID-19 vaccine. Whole-study results and caveats: Spike-specific TCR breadth and depth both grew after two AZD1222 doses. Mostly white British, mostly female donors; authors suggested clonal diversity may be underestimated.

The specimen was peripheral blood, collected on day 0 of AZD1222 vaccination. The V and J genes are TRBV27 and TRBJ1-6; D gene ambiguous. The TCR sequence derives from an adult in good health. CDR3 residues: CASSLLQFYSPLHF. As DNA, the CDR3 is TGTGCCAGCAGTTTATTACAGTTTTATTCACCCCTCCACTTT.